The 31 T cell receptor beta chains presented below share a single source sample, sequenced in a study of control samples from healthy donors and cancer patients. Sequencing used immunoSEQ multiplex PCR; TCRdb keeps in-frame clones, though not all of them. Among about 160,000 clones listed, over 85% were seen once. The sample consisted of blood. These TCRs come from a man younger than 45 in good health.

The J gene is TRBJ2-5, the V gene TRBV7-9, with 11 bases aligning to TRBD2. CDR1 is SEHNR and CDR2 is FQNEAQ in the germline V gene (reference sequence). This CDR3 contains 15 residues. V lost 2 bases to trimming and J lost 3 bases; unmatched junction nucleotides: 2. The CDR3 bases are TGTGCCAGCAGCTTATTAGCGGGGGGGAAAGAGACCCAGTACTTC. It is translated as CASSLLAGGKETQYF.

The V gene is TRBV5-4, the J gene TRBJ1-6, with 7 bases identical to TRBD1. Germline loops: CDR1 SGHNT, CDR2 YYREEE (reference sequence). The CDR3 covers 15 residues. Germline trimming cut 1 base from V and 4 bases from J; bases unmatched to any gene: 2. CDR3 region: CASSLTTGYNSPLHF. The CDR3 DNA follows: TGTGCCAGCAGCTTGACGACAGGGTATAATTCACCCCTCCACTTT.

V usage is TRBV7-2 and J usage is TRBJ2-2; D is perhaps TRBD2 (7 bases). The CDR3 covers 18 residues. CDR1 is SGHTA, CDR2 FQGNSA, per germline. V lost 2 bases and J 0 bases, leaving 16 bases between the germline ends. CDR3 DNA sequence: TGTGCCAGCAGCTTAAACCCCAAGGGGGGGTCGAACACCGGGGAGCTGTTTTTT. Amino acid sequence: CASSLNPKGGSNTGELFF.

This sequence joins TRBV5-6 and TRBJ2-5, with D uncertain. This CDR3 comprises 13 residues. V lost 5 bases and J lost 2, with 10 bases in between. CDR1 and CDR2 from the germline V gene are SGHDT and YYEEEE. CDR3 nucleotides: TGTGCCAGCAGTCTGGACGCACAAGAGACCCAGTACTTC. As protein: CASSLDAQETQYF.

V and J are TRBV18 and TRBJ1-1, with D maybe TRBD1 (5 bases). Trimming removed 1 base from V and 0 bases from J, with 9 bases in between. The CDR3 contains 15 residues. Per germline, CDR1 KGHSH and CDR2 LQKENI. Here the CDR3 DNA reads TGTGCCAGCTCACCACAGGGACCCGTGAACACTGAAGCTTTCTTT. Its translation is CASSPQGPVNTEAFF. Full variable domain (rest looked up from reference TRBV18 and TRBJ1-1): NAGVMQNPRHLVRRRGQEARLRCSPMKGHSHVYWYRQLPEEGLKFMVYLQKENIIDESGMPKERFSAEFPKEGPSILRIQQVVRGDSAAYFCASSPQGPVNTEAFFGQGTRLTVV.

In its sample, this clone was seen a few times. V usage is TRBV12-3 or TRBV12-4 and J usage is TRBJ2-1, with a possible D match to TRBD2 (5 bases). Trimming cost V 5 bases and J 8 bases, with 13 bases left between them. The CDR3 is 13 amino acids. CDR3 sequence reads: CASSVDPGDEQFF. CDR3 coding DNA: TGTGCCAGCAGTGTCGATCCCGGGGATGAGCAGTTCTTC.

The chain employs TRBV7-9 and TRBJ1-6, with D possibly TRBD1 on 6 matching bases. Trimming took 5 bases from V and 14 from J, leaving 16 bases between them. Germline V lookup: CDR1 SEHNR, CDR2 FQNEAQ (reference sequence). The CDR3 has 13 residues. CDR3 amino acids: CASSQGTSPTLHF. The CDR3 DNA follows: TGTGCCAGCAGCCAAGGGACATCCCCAACCCTCCACTTT.

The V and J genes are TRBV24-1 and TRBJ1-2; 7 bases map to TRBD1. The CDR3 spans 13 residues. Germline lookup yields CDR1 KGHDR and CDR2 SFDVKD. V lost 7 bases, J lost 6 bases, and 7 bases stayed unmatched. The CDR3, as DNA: TGTGCCACCAGCCGATACAGGGGTGATGGCTACACCTTC. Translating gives CATSRYRGDGYTF.

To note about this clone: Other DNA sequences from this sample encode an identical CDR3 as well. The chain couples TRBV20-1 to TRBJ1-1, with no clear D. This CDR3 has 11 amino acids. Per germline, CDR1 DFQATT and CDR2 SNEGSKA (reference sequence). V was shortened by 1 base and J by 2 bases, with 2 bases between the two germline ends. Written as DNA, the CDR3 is TGCAGTGCTAGAGGTAACACTGAAGCTTTCTTT. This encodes CSARGNTEAFF.

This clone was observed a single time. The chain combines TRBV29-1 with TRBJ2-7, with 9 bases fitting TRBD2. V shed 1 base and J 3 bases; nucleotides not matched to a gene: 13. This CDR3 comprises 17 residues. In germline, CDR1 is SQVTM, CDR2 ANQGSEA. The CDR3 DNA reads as TGCAGCGTTGAAGGACAACGATTAGCGGGGGATCTCTACGAGCAGTACTTC. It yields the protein CSVEGQRLAGDLYEQYF.

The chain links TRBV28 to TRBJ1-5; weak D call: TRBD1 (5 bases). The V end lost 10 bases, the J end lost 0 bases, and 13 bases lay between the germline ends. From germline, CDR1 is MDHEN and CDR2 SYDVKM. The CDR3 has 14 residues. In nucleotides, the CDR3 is TGTGCCACGGGGACCCAGGGTAGCAATCAGCCCCAGCATTTT. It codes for CATGTQGSNQPQHF.

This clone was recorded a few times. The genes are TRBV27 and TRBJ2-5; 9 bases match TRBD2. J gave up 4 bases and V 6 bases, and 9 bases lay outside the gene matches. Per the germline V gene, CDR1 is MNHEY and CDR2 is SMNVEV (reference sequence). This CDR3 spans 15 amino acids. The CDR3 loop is CASRGLAGAIETQYF. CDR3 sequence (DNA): TGTGCCAGCAGGGGTTTAGCGGGGGCAATAGAGACCCAGTACTTC.

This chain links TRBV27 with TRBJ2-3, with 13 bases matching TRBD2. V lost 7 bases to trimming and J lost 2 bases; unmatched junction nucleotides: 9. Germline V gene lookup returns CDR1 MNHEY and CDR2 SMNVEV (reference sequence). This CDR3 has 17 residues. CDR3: CASNSKTSGRTTDTQYF. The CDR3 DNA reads TGTGCCAGCAACTCGAAGACTAGCGGGAGGACCACAGATACGCAGTATTTT.

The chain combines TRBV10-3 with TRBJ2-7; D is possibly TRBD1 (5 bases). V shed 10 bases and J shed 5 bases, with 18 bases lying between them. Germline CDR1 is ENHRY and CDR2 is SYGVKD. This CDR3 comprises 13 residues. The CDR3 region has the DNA TGTGCCACCGTCGGACACCCTGTCCACGAGCAGTACTTC. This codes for CATVGHPVHEQYF.

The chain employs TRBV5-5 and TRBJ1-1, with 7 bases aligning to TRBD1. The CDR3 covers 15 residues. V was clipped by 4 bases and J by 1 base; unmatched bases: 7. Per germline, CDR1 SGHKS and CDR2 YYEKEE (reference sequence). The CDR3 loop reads CASSLLGTENTEAFF. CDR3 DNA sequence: TGTGCCAGCAGCCTGCTTGGGACAGAGAACACTGAAGCTTTCTTT. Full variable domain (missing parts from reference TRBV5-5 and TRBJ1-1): DAGVTQSPTHLIKTRGQQVTLRCSPISGHKSVSWYQQVLGQGPQFIFQYYEKEERGRGNFPDRFSARQFPNYSSELNVNALLLGDSALYLCASSLLGTENTEAFFGQGTRLTVV.

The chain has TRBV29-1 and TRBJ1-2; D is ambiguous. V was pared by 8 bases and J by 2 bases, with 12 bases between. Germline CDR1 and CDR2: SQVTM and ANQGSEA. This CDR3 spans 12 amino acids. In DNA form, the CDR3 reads TGCAGCTGCTCGGACGGGAACTATGGCTACACCTTC. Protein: CSCSDGNYGYTF.

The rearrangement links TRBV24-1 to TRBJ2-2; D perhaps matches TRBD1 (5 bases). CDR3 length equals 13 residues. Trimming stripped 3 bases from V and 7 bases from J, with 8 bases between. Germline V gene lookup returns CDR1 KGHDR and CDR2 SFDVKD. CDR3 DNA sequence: TGTGCCACCAGTGATGACAGCTACGGGGAGCTGTTTTTT. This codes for CATSDDSYGELFF.

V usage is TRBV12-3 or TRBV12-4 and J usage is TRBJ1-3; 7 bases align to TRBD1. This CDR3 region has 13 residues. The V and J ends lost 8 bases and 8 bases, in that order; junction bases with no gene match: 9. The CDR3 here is CASGFQGGYTIYF. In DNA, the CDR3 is TGTGCCAGCGGCTTTCAGGGGGGATACACCATATATTTT.

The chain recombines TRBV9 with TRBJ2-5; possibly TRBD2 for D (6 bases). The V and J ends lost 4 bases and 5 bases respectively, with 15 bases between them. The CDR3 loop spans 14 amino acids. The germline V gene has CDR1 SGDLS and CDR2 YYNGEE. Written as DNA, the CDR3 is TGTGCCAGCAGCACCCGGTCGAGCGGGGAGACCCAGTACTTC. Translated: CASSTRSSGETQYF.

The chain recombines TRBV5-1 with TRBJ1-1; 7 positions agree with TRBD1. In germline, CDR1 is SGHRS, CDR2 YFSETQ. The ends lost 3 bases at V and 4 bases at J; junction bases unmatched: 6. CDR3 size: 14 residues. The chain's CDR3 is CASSSQGWGTEAFF. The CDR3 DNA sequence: TGCGCCAGCAGCTCACAGGGGTGGGGCACTGAAGCTTTCTTT.

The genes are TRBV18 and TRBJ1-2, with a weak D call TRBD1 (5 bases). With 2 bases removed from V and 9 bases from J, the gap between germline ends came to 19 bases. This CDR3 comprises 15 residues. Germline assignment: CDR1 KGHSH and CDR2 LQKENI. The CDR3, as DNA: TGTGCCAGCTCACCAGAATCCGGGGGACTCTTTAGCTACACCTTC. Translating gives CASSPESGGLFSYTF.

CDR3 amino acids: CASSLGQGAYNEQFF. The CDR3 region has the DNA TGTGCCAGCAGCTTAGGACAGGGGGCCTACAATGAGCAGTTCTTC. J is TRBJ2-1 and V is TRBV5-4; 10 bases fit TRBD1. With V trimmed by 2 bases and J by 2 bases, 1 base remained unmatched. Germline V gene sequence: CDR1 SGHNT, CDR2 YYREEE (reference sequence). There are 15 residues in the CDR3.

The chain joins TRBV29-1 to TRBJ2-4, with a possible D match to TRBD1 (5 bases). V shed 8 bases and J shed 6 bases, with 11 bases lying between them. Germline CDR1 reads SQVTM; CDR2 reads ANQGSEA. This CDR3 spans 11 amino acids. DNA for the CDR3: TGCAGCTACCCCCAGGGAAACATTCAGTACTTC. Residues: CSYPQGNIQYF.

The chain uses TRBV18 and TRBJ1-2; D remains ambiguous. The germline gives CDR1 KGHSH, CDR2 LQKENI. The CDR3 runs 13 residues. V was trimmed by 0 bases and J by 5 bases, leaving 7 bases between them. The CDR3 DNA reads TGTGCCAGCTCACCACCTGGTCGGTATGGCTACACCTTC. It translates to CASSPPGRYGYTF.

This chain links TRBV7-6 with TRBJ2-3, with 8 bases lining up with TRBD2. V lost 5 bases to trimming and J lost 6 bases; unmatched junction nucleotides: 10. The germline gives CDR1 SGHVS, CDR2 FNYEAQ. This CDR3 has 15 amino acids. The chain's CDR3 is CASSPREGPADTQYF. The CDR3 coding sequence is TGTGCCAGCAGCCCCCGGGAGGGGCCGGCGGATACGCAGTATTTT.

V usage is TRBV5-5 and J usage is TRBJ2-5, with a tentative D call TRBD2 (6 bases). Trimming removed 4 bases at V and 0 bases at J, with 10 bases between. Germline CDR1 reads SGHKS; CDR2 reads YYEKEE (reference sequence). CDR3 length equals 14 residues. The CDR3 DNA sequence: TGTGCCAGCAGCCTTGGGAGGTACCAAGAGACCCAGTACTTC. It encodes CASSLGRYQETQYF. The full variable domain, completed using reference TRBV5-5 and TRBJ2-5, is DAGVTQSPTHLIKTRGQQVTLRCSPISGHKSVSWYQQVLGQGPQFIFQYYEKEERGRGNFPDRFSARQFPNYSSELNVNALLLGDSALYLCASSLGRYQETQYFGPGTRLLVL.

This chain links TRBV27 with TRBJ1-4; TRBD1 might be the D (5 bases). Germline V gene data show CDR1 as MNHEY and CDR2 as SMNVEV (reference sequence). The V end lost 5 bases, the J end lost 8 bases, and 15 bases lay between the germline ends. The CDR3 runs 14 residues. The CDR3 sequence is CASSTGGYGEKLFF. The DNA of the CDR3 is TGTGCCAGCAGTACGGGGGGTTACGGCGAAAAACTGTTTTTT. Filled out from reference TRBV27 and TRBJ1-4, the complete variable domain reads EAQVTQNPRYLITVTGKKLTVTCSQNMNHEYMSWYRQDPGLGLRQIYYSMNVEVTDKGDVPEGYKVSRKEKRNFPLILESPSPNQTSLYFCASSTGGYGEKLFFGSGTQLSVL.

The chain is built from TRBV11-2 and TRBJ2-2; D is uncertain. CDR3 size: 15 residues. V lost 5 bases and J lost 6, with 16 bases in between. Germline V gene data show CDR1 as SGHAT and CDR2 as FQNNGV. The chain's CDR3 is CASSPVAGIAGELFF. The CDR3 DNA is TGTGCCAGCAGCCCCGTGGCAGGTATCGCCGGGGAGCTGTTTTTT.

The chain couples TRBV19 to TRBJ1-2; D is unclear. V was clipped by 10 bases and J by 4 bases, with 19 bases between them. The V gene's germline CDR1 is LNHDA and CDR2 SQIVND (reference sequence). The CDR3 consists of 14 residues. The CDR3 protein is CATTEGQSLYGYTF. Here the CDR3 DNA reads TGTGCCACCACTGAAGGCCAGAGCCTCTATGGCTACACCTTC.

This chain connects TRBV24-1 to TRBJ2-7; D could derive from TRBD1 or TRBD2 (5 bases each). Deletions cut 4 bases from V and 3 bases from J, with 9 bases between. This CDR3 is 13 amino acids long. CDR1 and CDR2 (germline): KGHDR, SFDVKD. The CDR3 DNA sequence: TGTGCCACCAGTGAGGGGACCTACTACGAGCAGTACTTC. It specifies CATSEGTYYEQYF.

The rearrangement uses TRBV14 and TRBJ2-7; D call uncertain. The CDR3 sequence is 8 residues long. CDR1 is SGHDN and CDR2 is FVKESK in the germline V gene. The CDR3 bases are TGTGATTGCTACGAGCAGTACTTC. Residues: CDCYEQYF.